Reported below is one T cell receptor beta chain. Antigen specificity is unknown. Measured with immunoSEQ multiplex PCR; TCRdb has only the in-frame clones, and not every one. The sample lists 100,000 or so clones, around 93% seen once, with 1.5% to 2.5% in the top ten. The data derive from a study of graft-versus-host responses after intestinal transplantation. Deletions cut 0 bases from V and 7 bases from J, with 18 bases between. CDR3 length equals 17 residues. CDR1 and CDR2 from the germline V gene are LGHNA and YSLEER. The V and J genes are TRBV4-3 and TRBJ1-4, with a weak D call TRBD1 (6 bases). This TCR came from a human donor who received an intestinal transplant. Sequenced here: unstimulated CD8+ T cells sorted from spleen or lymph node cells, sampled before intestinal transplant. The CDR3 region is CASSQEQGGGLGEKLFF. CDR3 sequence (DNA): TGCGCCAGCAGCCAAGAGCAAGGGGGGGGATTAGGTGAAAAACTGTTTTTT.